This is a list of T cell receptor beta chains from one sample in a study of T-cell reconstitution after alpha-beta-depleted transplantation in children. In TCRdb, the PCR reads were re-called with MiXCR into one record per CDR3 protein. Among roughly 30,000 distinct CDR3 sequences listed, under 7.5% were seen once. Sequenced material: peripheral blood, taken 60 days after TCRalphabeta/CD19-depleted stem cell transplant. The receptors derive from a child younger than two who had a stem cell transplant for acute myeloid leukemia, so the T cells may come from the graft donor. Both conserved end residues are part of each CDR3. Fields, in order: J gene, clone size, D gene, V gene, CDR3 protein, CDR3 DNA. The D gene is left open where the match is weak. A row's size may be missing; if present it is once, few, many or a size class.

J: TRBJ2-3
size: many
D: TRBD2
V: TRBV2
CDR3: CASVRLAGSDTQYF
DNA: TGTGCCAGCGTCCGTCTAGCGGGGTCAGATACGCAGTATTTT

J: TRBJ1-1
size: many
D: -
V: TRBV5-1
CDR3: CASSQGRDKAFF
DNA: TGCGCCAGCAGCCAGGGCCGGGACAAAGCTTTCTTT

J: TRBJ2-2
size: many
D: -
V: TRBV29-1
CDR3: CSAWGETGELFF
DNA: TGCAGCGCCTGGGGAGAGACCGGGGAGCTGTTTTTT

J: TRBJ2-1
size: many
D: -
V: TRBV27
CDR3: CASSTYNEQFF
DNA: TGTGCCAGCAGTACCTACAATGAGCAGTTCTTC

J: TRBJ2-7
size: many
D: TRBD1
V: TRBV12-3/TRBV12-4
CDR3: CASSPDRGEQYF
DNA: TGTGCCAGCAGTCCGGACAGGGGCGAGCAGTACTTC

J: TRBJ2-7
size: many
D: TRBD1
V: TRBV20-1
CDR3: CSARAQDRRSYEQYF
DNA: TGCAGTGCTAGAGCCCAGGACAGGAGGAGCTACGAGCAGTACTTC

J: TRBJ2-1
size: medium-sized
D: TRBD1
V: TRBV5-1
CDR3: CASSIQGGASSVHEQFF
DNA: TGCGCCAGCAGCATACAGGGGGGTGCGTCTTCGGTGCATGAGCAGTTCTTC

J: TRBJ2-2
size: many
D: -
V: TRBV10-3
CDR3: CAISGETGELFF
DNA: TGTGCCATCAGTGGCGAGACCGGGGAGCTGTTTTTT

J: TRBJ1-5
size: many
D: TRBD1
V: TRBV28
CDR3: CASRLSRGRNQPQHF
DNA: TGTGCCAGCAGGCTTAGCAGGGGGCGCAATCAGCCCCAGCATTTT

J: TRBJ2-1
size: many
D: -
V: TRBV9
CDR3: CASSVGPLGADEQFF
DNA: TGTGCCAGCAGCGTAGGCCCCCTGGGAGCCGATGAGCAGTTCTTC

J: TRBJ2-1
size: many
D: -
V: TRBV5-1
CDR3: CASSLGGTNEQFF
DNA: TGCGCCAGCAGCCTCGGTGGGACCAATGAGCAGTTCTTC

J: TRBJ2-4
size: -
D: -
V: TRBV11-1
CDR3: CASSPPGGGPLAKNIQYF
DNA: TGTGCCAGCAGCCCTCCAGGCGGAGGACCTCTAGCCAAAAACATTCAGTACTTC

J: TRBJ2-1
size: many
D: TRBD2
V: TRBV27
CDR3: CASSLRLASEQFF
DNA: TGTGCCAGCAGTTTACGACTAGCAAGTGAGCAGTTCTTC

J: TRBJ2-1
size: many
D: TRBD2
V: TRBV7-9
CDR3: CASSSKVTSGRYNEQFF
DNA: TGTGCCAGCAGCTCTAAGGTGACTAGCGGGAGATACAATGAGCAGTTCTTC

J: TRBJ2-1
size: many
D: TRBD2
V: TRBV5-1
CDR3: CASRGGLAGSYNEQFF
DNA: TGCGCCAGCAGGGGTGGGTTAGCGGGCTCCTACAATGAGCAGTTCTTC

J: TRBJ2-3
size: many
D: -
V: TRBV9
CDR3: CASSVVARATDTQYF
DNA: TGTGCCAGCAGCGTAGTTGCCCGTGCCACAGATACGCAGTATTTT

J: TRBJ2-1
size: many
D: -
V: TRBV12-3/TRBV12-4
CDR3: CASRLGAAFYNEQFF
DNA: TGTGCCAGCAGACTCGGCGCAGCCTTTTACAATGAGCAGTTCTTC

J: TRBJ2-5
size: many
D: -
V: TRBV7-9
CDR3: CASSSRETQYF
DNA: TGTGCCAGCAGCTCCAGGGAGACCCAGTACTTC

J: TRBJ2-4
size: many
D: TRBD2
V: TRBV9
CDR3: CASSADPGTSGGAAKNIQYF
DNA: TGTGCCAGCAGCGCTGACCCCGGGACTAGCGGGGGGGCTGCCAAAAACATTCAGTACTTC

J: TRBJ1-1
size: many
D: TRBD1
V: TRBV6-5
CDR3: CASSATLTGRDTEAFF
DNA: TGTGCCAGCAGCGCAACTTTGACAGGGAGGGACACTGAAGCTTTCTTT

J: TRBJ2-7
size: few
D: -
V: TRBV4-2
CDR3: CASSPLGHYEQYF
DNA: TGTGCCAGCAGCCCACTTGGACACTACGAGCAGTACTTC

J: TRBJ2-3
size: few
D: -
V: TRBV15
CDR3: CATSRGAGKDTQYF
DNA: TGTGCCACCAGCAGAGGGGCAGGGAAAGATACGCAGTATTTT

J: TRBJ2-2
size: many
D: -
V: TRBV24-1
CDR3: CATSDFPLGHPNGELFF
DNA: TGTGCCACCAGTGATTTTCCCTTGGGCCACCCGAACGGGGAGCTGTTTTTT

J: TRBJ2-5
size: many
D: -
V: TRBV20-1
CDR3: CSAIPQETQYF
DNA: TGCAGTGCCATCCCCCAAGAGACCCAGTACTTC

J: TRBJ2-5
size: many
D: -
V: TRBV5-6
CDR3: CASTTDPQETQYF
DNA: TGTGCCAGCACCACAGACCCTCAAGAGACCCAGTACTTC